The T cell receptor beta chain under discussion was sequenced for a study of cytomegalovirus exposure and HLA in healthy donors. Whole-study findings and limits: Sequencing artifact likely explains a cluster of highly shared sequence variants. Donor immune exposure was known only as CMV serostatus. Earlier findings revealed that most TCR beta V segments proved productive either about 87% or about 30% of the time.

Turning to this clone: Its cognate antigen is unknown.

A multiplex PCR was run with 60 Vbeta primers and 13 Jbeta primers. The method was immunoSEQ multiplex PCR; TCRdb's version includes in-frame clones alone and lacks a portion of them. This table holds around 110,000 clones, 71% found once. This sequence originates from a female donor in good health and CMV-seronegative. Source material: PBMCs.

The CDR3 loop is CASSFRQAMGNEQFF. CDR3 coding DNA: TGCGCCAGCAGCTTTAGGCAGGCTATGGGCAATGAGCAGTTCTTC. V is TRBV5-1 and J is TRBJ2-1; D unresolved. This CDR3 is built from 15 residues. In germline, CDR1 is SGHRS, CDR2 YFSETQ. The V end lost 2 bases, the J end lost 6 bases, and 15 bases lay between the germline ends.